The rows below give T cell receptor beta chains drawn from one sample of a study of tumor and adjacent non-tumor tissue in lung cancer. MiXCR, applied by TCRdb to the multiplex PCR reads, yields one record per CDR3 protein. The table has 65,000 to 95,000 distinct CDR3 sequences, approximately 68% seen once. Sequenced: lung tumor tissue. These TCRs come from a woman between 65 and 79 years old with non-small cell lung cancer. Each CDR3 is given with its conserved first and last residue.

V gene	J gene	CDR3 protein
TRBV6-5	TRBJ2-1	CAGSYGEIGYSQQFF
TRBV5-1	TRBJ2-3	CASRPYTDTQYF
TRBV5-1	TRBJ1-2	CVSSPRGTPDAYTF
TRBV5-4	TRBJ1-2	CASSLQGALSDYTF
TRBV20-1	TRBJ2-1	CSARAYPSTFSLGEYNEQFF
TRBV29-1	TRBJ2-7	CSVKASVSYEQYF
TRBV6-6	TRBJ1-1	CASSQTRGGMNTEAFF
TRBV10-3	TRBJ2-1	CATSGRQGAVKDEQFF
TRBV5-5	TRBJ2-7	CTRSLVPGVVSGGNF
TRBV28	TRBJ2-3	CASSHWDTAYTDTQYF
TRBV6-1	TRBJ2-1	CVSSSRGWDEHFF
TRBV6-5	TRBJ1-4	CASGYFPGGDEKLFF
TRBV6-6	TRBJ2-3	CTSVTWGTDTQYF
TRBV28	TRBJ2-5	CASTLSRGRGTQYF
TRBV11-2	TRBJ2-2	CASRVEKVTGELFF
TRBV30	TRBJ1-3	CAWRRTAGNTMYF
TRBV5-1	TRBJ2-1	CTSSLMAGASNEQFF
TRBV11-1	TRBJ2-1	CASSFMGTGTDNEQFF
TRBV6-1	TRBJ1-2	CASSVDRDDLGYTF
TRBV29-1	TRBJ1-4	CSVLGTGGEKLFF
TRBV12-3/TRBV12-4	TRBJ1-4	CASTSEGRDNEKLFF
TRBV10-2	TRBJ2-7	CASSELALSRQQYF
TRBV28	TRBJ1-1	CASRRSEAFF
TRBV29-1	TRBJ2-7	CSVSSGSYGEQYF
TRBV5-4	TRBJ1-1	CANSPTGQPNTETFF
TRBV5-4	TRBJ1-1	CASSIWTINTEAFF
TRBV7-8	TRBJ1-3	CASSLGGYSGNTIYF
TRBV14	TRBJ2-4	CTSSPDRGIAKNIQYF
TRBV20-1	TRBJ1-6	CNARDPHQDDNSPLHF
TRBV6-6	TRBJ2-1	CASSYSLEENEQFF
TRBV20-1	TRBJ2-3	CSVAPRGSAGDTQYF
TRBV4-1	TRBJ1-1	CASSQHPKHEYTEAIF
TRBV28	TRBJ2-6	CVSSLGDSGANVLTF
TRBV4-1	TRBJ1-5	CASSQGVPEGRGQPQHF
TRBV28	TRBJ2-5	CASSLPLRGRVETQYF
TRBV6-1	TRBJ2-1	CGSSSREWGEQFF
TRBV4-2	TRBJ2-2	CASSQDSIVGSGSTGELFF
TRBV4-1	TRBJ2-7	CASSQWTSGSGSYEQYF
TRBV6-5	TRBJ2-5	CASSYPEREGEETQYF
TRBV20-1	TRBJ2-1	CSAREASGDYNEQFF
TRBV7-8	TRBJ2-1	CANTPSEAGCNEQFF
TRBV7-9	TRBJ2-6	CASSLVVLREGFSSGVNVLTF
TRBV12-3/TRBV12-4	TRBJ2-1	CASSPTSGGYDEQFF
TRBV5-1	TRBJ2-1	CASSWTGTDHNEQFF
TRBV4-1	TRBJ2-3	CASSQEREVDTQYF
TRBV21-1	TRBJ2-7	CASSSPAREHEQYF